The following is a TCR beta chain sequence with its context. Antigen unknown. The junction does not match germline at one end; this may be a read error. This entry is derived from a study of cytomegalovirus exposure and HLA in healthy donors. Study results and limitations: TRBV6-2, TRBV6-3 and some other V segments were unresolvable in 87-base-pair reads. In vitro confirmation showed a few CMV-associated chains to be CMV antigen specific.

Likely unrecorded immune exposures existed in these nominally healthy donors. The PCR used 60 Vbeta and 13 Jbeta primers. Assay: immunoSEQ multiplex PCR; the TCRdb copy retains only in-frame clones and omits some. The data hold around 150,000 clones, with approximately 62% observed a single time. Germline V gives CDR1 SGHTA, CDR2 FQGNSA. The CDR3 is 12 amino acids. The genes are TRBV7-2 and TRBJ1-2, with 9 bases that match TRBD1. The sequencing sample was made of PBMCs. The origin of this receptor is a human donor in good health. In nucleotides, the CDR3 is TGTGCCAGCAGCTTAGAAAGGGACAGGGAGTATTTC. This translates into CASSLERDREYF. The full variable domain, rest sourced from reference TRBV7-2 and TRBJ1-2, is GAGVSQSPSNKVTEKGKDVELRCDPISGHTALYWYRQSLGQGLEFLIYFQGNSAPDKSGLPSDRFSAERTGGSVSTLTIQRTQQEDSAVYLCASSLERDREYFGSGTRLTVV.